Following are 16 T cell receptor beta chains from one sample sequenced in a study of cytomegalovirus exposure and HLA in healthy donors. Primers for the PCR totalled 60 Vbeta and 13 Jbeta. Some clones are missing from TCRdb's copy, which holds only in-frame ones; the method was immunoSEQ multiplex PCR. There are 130,000 or so clones in the sample, with about 2.2% held by the top ten. Source material: PBMCs. Receptor source: a woman aged 18-30 years in good health and CMV-seronegative.

The chain couples TRBV14 to TRBJ2-1; perhaps TRBD2 as D (5 bases). V gave up 0 bases and J gave up 5 bases, with 20 bases separating them. Germline V lookup: CDR1 SGHDN, CDR2 FVKESK. CDR3 length: 18 residues. The CDR3 sequence: CASSQDRSAQTSNNEQFF. CDR3 sequence (DNA): TGTGCCAGCAGCCAAGATCGTAGCGCTCAAACCTCAAACAATGAGCAGTTCTTC.

Concerning this clone: Within the sample, other DNA sequences also encode this same CDR3. The rearrangement links TRBV18 to TRBJ2-2; D perhaps matches TRBD1 (6 bases). Looked up from germline, CDR1 is KGHSH and CDR2 is LQKENI. The CDR3 has 14 amino acids. Trimming took 3 bases from V and 3 from J, leaving 8 bases between them. CDR3 loop: CASSPDSYTGELFF. CDR3 DNA sequence: TGTGCCAGCTCACCGGACAGTTACACCGGGGAGCTGTTTTTT. The full variable domain, in which reference TRBV18 and TRBJ2-2 provide the parts outside the CDR3, is NAGVMQNPRHLVRRRGQEARLRCSPMKGHSHVYWYRQLPEEGLKFMVYLQKENIIDESGMPKERFSAEFPKEGPSILRIQQVVRGDSAAYFCASSPDSYTGELFFGEGSRLTVL.

This chain connects TRBV4-1 to TRBJ2-5, with 7 bases fitting TRBD1. Losses at the gene ends were 0 bases for V and 1 base for J; bases not matched to a gene: 2. The germline V gene encodes CDR1 MGHRA and CDR2 YSYEKL. This CDR3 has 15 amino acids. The CDR3 coding sequence is TGCGCCAGCAGCCAAGATGACAGGGCCCAAGAGACCCAGTACTTC. Its protein is CASSQDDRAQETQYF.

V gene TRBV10-3 combines with J gene TRBJ2-5; tentative D call: TRBD2 (6 bases). Trimming took 10 bases from V and 4 from J, leaving 13 bases between them. The germline V gene encodes CDR1 ENHRY and CDR2 SYGVKD. This CDR3 region has 12 residues. The CDR3 here is CATGLSPETQYF. Here the CDR3 DNA reads TGTGCCACCGGACTATCCCCAGAGACCCAGTACTTC.

This chain uses TRBV7-3 with TRBJ2-3; 9 bases align to TRBD2. Germline V CDR1 and CDR2: SGHTA, FQGTGA. Trimming cost V 2 bases and J 1 base; bases outside gene matches: 4. The CDR3 contains 16 residues. Here the CDR3 DNA reads TGTGCCAGCAGCTTAGCGGGAGGGCCGGGCACAGATACGCAGTATTTT. The encoded protein is CASSLAGGPGTDTQYF. Supplemented by reference TRBV7-3 and TRBJ2-3, the full variable domain reads GAGVSQTPSNKVTEKGKYVELRCDPISGHTALYWYRQSLGQGPEFLIYFQGTGAADDSGLPNDRFFAVRPEGSVSTLKIQRTERGDSAVYLCASSLAGGPGTDTQYFGPGTRLTVL.

The V call is TRBV6-5, the J call TRBJ2-1; unclear D gene. This CDR3 contains 13 residues. The V gene's germline CDR1 is MNHEY and CDR2 SVGAGI. Trimming shortened V by 2 bases and J by 8 bases, and 10 bases separated the two germline ends. The CDR3 protein is CASSYPGSHEQFF. DNA for the CDR3: TGTGCCAGCAGTTACCCAGGTTCCCATGAGCAGTTCTTC.

The rearrangement joins TRBV11-3 to TRBJ1-1, with D possibly being TRBD1 (5 bases). CDR1 is SGHNT, CDR2 YENEEA, per germline. Deletions cut 6 bases from V and 4 bases from J, with 18 bases between. The CDR3 extends over 15 amino acids. CDR3 sequence: CASSRSGARGTEAFF. CDR3 nucleotides: TGTGCCAGCAGTCGAAGTGGGGCAAGGGGCACTGAAGCTTTCTTT.

The CDR3 nucleotides read TGTGCCAGTAGTATAAGCTGGGGGGAGGAGACCCAGTACTTC. Protein: CASSISWGEETQYF. V and J are TRBV19 and TRBJ2-5; D is perhaps TRBD2 (6 bases). The CDR3 extends over 14 amino acids. Germline V gene data show CDR1 as LNHDA and CDR2 as SQIVND (reference sequence). The V end was cut by 2 bases, the J end by 5 bases, with 12 bases between.

The chain recombines TRBV13 with TRBJ1-1; D is uncertain. V was pared by 4 bases and J by 1 base, with 4 bases between. The CDR3 runs to 12 residues. CDR1 and CDR2 from the germline V gene are PRHDT and FYEKMQ (reference sequence). CDR3 amino acids: CASSSSNTEAFF. In DNA form, the CDR3 reads TGTGCCAGCAGCTCCTCGAACACTGAAGCTTTCTTT. Together with reference TRBV13 and TRBJ1-1, the CDR3 gives the full variable domain: AAGVIQSPRHLIKEKRETATLKCYPIPRHDTVYWYQQGPGQDPQFLISFYEKMQSDKGSIPDRFSAQQFSDYHSELNMSSLELGDSALYFCASSSSNTEAFFGQGTRLTVV.

This rearrangement joins TRBV18 to TRBJ1-1, with D possibly TRBD1 on 6 matching bases. The CDR3 contains 16 residues. Deletions cut 5 bases from V and 0 bases from J, with 16 bases between. The germline V gene has CDR1 KGHSH and CDR2 LQKENI. CDR3 amino acids: CASSSETGGMNTEAFF. In nucleotides, the CDR3 is TGTGCCAGCTCATCAGAGACAGGAGGAATGAACACTGAAGCTTTCTTT.

The chain is built from TRBV11-2 and TRBJ1-1; 7 bases align to TRBD1. Trimming at V came to 6 bases and at J to 1 base, leaving 8 bases not matched to a gene. The CDR3 has 15 residues. Germline-derived CDR1 and CDR2 are SGHAT and FQNNGV. The CDR3 sequence is CASRVRDSRNTEAFF. The CDR3 region has the DNA TGTGCCAGCAGGGTCCGGGACAGCCGGAACACTGAAGCTTTCTTT.

This chain connects TRBV19 to TRBJ1-5; TRBD1 aligns across 8 bases. The CDR3 spans 16 residues. With 5 bases clipped from V and 2 bases from J, the junction kept 8 bases outside the gene matches. Per the germline V gene, CDR1 is LNHDA and CDR2 is SQIVND (reference sequence). CDR3 loop: CASSSRTGMGNQPQHF. The CDR3 nucleotides are TGTGCCAGTAGTTCTAGGACAGGGATGGGCAATCAGCCCCAGCATTTT.

The genes are TRBV9 and TRBJ2-5; D unresolved. V gave up 0 bases and J gave up 1 base, with 13 bases separating them. This CDR3 is built from 16 residues. Per germline, CDR1 SGDLS and CDR2 YYNGEE. The chain's CDR3 is CASSVASSPSQETQYF. DNA of the CDR3: TGTGCCAGCAGCGTAGCGTCGTCTCCGTCCCAAGAGACCCAGTACTTC.

The chain uses TRBV12-5 and TRBJ2-3; TRBD2 is a possible D gene (5 bases). The CDR3 extends over 14 amino acids. V lost 6 bases and J lost 3, with 13 bases in between. Per germline, CDR1 LGHNT and CDR2 FRNRAP. The CDR3 sequence is CASGSSLRTDTQYF. The CDR3 region has the DNA TGTGCTAGTGGATCTAGCTTGCGGACAGATACGCAGTATTTT.

The chain carries TRBV28 and TRBJ1-5, with unresolved D. V dropped 8 bases and J dropped 0 bases, with 5 bases sitting between them. This CDR3 is 12 amino acids long. Germline values: CDR1 MDHEN, CDR2 SYDVKM. The CDR3 DNA follows: TGTGCCAGCGAGGGTAGCAATCAGCCCCAGCATTTT. Its translation: CASEGSNQPQHF.

The chain carries TRBV4-2 and TRBJ1-1, with D possibly TRBD1 on 5 matching bases. The V gene's germline CDR1 is LGHNA and CDR2 YNFKEQ. The germline V and J ends were trimmed by 0 bases and 6 bases, with 11 bases remaining between them. The CDR3 has 14 residues. CDR3 sequence: CASSQENGGSEAFF. The CDR3 DNA reads as TGTGCCAGCAGCCAAGAAAACGGGGGGTCTGAAGCTTTCTTT.